These 29 T cell receptor beta chains originate from one sample sequenced in a study of blood T cell repertoires in COVID-19. Method: immunoSEQ multiplex PCR; TCRdb's copy keeps in-frame clones and lacks some. The sample records about 480,000 clones, 87% being singletons. Sample: PBMCs or T cells enriched from blood (not recorded which). These receptors were collected from a woman between 18 and 29 years old with acute COVID-19.

The chain has TRBV7-9 and TRBJ2-1; D is perhaps TRBD2 (6 bases). This CDR3 is 18 amino acids long. V lost 4 bases to trimming and J lost 0 bases, with 19 bases between them. Per the germline V gene, CDR1 is SEHNR and CDR2 is FQNEAQ (reference sequence). CDR3 DNA sequence: TGTGCCAGCAGCTATTCCCTAACCCGGGAGAACTCCTACAATGAGCAGTTCTTC. It is translated as CASSYSLTRENSYNEQFF.

This chain connects TRBV9 to TRBJ2-1, with 12 bases matching TRBD2. Germline CDR1 SGDLS, CDR2 YYNGEE. CDR3 length: 15 amino acids. V lost 4 bases, J lost 4 bases, and 3 bases stayed unmatched. The CDR3 DNA reads as TGTGCCAGCAGCCCTACTAGCGGGGGGTACAATGAGCAGTTCTTC. Encoded protein: CASSPTSGGYNEQFF.

This chain uses TRBV5-4 with TRBJ2-3; TRBD2 agrees at 7 bases. The CDR3 totals 16 residues. Germline values: CDR1 SGHNT, CDR2 YYREEE (reference sequence). The J segment lost 1 base and the V segment lost 0 bases, leaving 5 bases of the junction unmatched. The CDR3 region has the DNA TGTGCCAGCAGCTTGGTGGGGCTAGCGGGCACAGATACGCAGTATTTT. Amino acids: CASSLVGLAGTDTQYF. Filled out from reference TRBV5-4 and TRBJ2-3, the complete variable domain reads ETGVTQSPTHLIKTRGQQVTLRCSSQSGHNTVSWYQQALGQGPQFIFQYYREEENGRGNFPPRFSGLQFPNYSSELNVNALELDDSALYLCASSLVGLAGTDTQYFGPGTRLTVL.

V usage is TRBV18 and J usage is TRBJ1-1; D is perhaps TRBD1 (5 bases). The CDR3 loop spans 15 amino acids. The V and J ends lost 3 bases and 4 bases respectively, with 15 bases between them. The germline V gene encodes CDR1 KGHSH and CDR2 LQKENI. The CDR3 protein is CASSPGEGYSTEAFF. DNA for the CDR3: TGTGCCAGCTCACCGGGGGAGGGCTATAGCACTGAAGCTTTCTTT.

The V and J genes are TRBV28 and TRBJ1-4; D is perhaps TRBD1 (5 bases). There are 15 residues in the CDR3. CDR1 is MDHEN and CDR2 is SYDVKM in the germline V gene. V was shortened by 7 bases and J by 4 bases, with 16 bases between the two germline ends. In DNA form, the CDR3 reads TGTGCCAGCACCCTAGGAGACAGACGTAATGAAAAACTGTTTTTT. Protein: CASTLGDRRNEKLFF.

This chain uses TRBV7-8 with TRBJ2-1; weak D call: TRBD1 (5 bases). Germline CDR1 is SGHVS and CDR2 is FQNEAQ. Deletions cut 5 bases from V and 8 bases from J, with 16 bases between. CDR3 length: 14 amino acids. This CDR3 reads CASSPTREGDEQFF. DNA of the CDR3: TGTGCCAGCAGCCCCACAAGGGAAGGGGATGAGCAGTTCTTC.

The chain has TRBV7-6 and TRBJ2-2; 12 bases fit TRBD2. The V and J ends lost 2 bases and 5 bases, in that order; junction bases with no gene match: 6. The CDR3 is made up of 17 amino acids. Looked up from germline, CDR1 is SGHVS and CDR2 is FNYEAQ. The CDR3 loop is CASSLFGTSGGTGELFF. CDR3 nucleotides: TGTGCCAGCAGCTTATTTGGTACTAGCGGGGGGACCGGGGAGCTGTTTTTT.

V gene TRBV7-8 combines with J gene TRBJ2-1; TRBD1 matches at 10 bases. V was clipped by 3 bases and J by 7 bases; unmatched bases: 9. Germline lookup yields CDR1 SGHVS and CDR2 FQNEAQ. The CDR3 is 16 residues long. The CDR3 region is CASSFSPGQGRNEQFF. DNA for the CDR3: TGTGCCAGCAGCTTCTCGCCGGGACAGGGGAGGAATGAGCAGTTCTTC.

The chain's CDR3 is CASSLGPGNLGNTIYF. In DNA, the CDR3 is TGTGCCAGCAGCTTAGGGCCGGGGAATCTTGGAAACACCATATATTTT. The V gene is TRBV7-8, the J gene TRBJ1-3; unclear D gene. The CDR3 has 16 amino acids. The V end lost 1 base, the J end lost 3 bases, and 13 bases lay between the germline ends. Germline CDR1 reads SGHVS; CDR2 reads FQNEAQ.

This rearrangement joins TRBV7-3 to TRBJ2-3; 11 bases line up with TRBD2. The ends lost 1 base at V and 4 bases at J; junction bases unmatched: 7. This CDR3 region has 17 residues. CDR1 SGHTA and CDR2 FQGTGA come from the germline V gene. This CDR3 is CASSLMPTSGVSDTQYF. The CDR3 DNA follows: TGTGCCAGCAGCTTAATGCCGACTAGCGGGGTTTCAGATACGCAGTATTTT. The full variable domain, rest sourced from reference TRBV7-3 and TRBJ2-3, is GAGVSQTPSNKVTEKGKYVELRCDPISGHTALYWYRQSLGQGPEFLIYFQGTGAADDSGLPNDRFFAVRPEGSVSTLKIQRTERGDSAVYLCASSLMPTSGVSDTQYFGPGTRLTVL.

This clone is a singleton in its sample. V and J are TRBV5-1 and TRBJ1-2; 7 nucleotides align to TRBD1. J was trimmed by 4 bases and V by 4 bases; bases with no gene match: 7. CDR3 length equals 14 residues. Germline V gives CDR1 SGHRS, CDR2 YFSETQ. The CDR3 region has the DNA TGCGCCAGCAGCCCACTGACAGGGTCCTATGGCTACACCTTC. This codes for CASSPLTGSYGYTF.

The gene calls are TRBV6-1 and TRBJ2-7, with D possibly being TRBD2 (6 bases). This CDR3 has 17 amino acids. Looked up from germline, CDR1 is MNHNS and CDR2 is SASEGT. V shed 4 bases and J shed 2 bases, with 21 bases lying between them. The CDR3 DNA follows: TGTGCCAGCAGTGCCCTCATTCTAGCGAATAATCCCTACGAGCAGTACTTC. Its translation is CASSALILANNPYEQYF.

This clone was detected once. The V and J genes are TRBV11-2 and TRBJ2-7, with D perhaps matching TRBD2 (6 bases). CDR3 length equals 14 residues. V dropped 5 bases and J dropped 0 bases, with 11 bases sitting between them. CDR1 is SGHAT, CDR2 FQNNGV, per germline. DNA of the CDR3: TGTGCCAGCAGCGCATATAGCGGCTCCTACGAGCAGTACTTC. It translates to CASSAYSGSYEQYF.

This clone has a single count. The chain links TRBV4-2 to TRBJ2-5; D unresolved. Trimming stripped 0 bases from V and 1 base from J, with 9 bases between. The CDR3 has 15 residues. In germline, CDR1 is LGHNA, CDR2 YNFKEQ. CDR3: CASSQDLASQETQYF. The CDR3 DNA reads TGTGCCAGCAGCCAAGATCTGGCCAGCCAAGAGACCCAGTACTTC.

This rearrangement joins TRBV5-4 to TRBJ2-7, with 8 positions matching TRBD2. The CDR3 runs to 14 residues. V lost 6 bases to trimming and J lost 0 bases; unmatched junction nucleotides: 5. Germline CDR1 is SGHNT and CDR2 is YYREEE (reference sequence). CDR3 nucleotides: TGTGCCAGCAAAACCGGGGGGGGCTCCTACGAGCAGTACTTC. Protein product: CASKTGGGSYEQYF.

Of note for this clone: The sample has other DNA sequences that encode this CDR3 too. The chain has TRBV9 and TRBJ1-5, with 7 bases lining up with TRBD1. V shed 0 bases and J 6 bases; nucleotides not matched to a gene: 3. The germline gives CDR1 SGDLS, CDR2 YYNGEE. The CDR3 runs 14 residues. The CDR3 loop reads CASSVGQGGQPQHF. The CDR3 DNA reads TGTGCCAGCAGCGTAGGACAGGGAGGTCAGCCCCAGCATTTT.

This rearrangement joins TRBV14 to TRBJ1-2; D not resolved. The CDR3 runs 13 residues. Trimming removed 0 bases at V and 7 bases at J, with 9 bases between. The germline V gene encodes CDR1 SGHDN and CDR2 FVKESK. The CDR3 bases are TGTGCCAGCAGCCAAGATACGAGGTTTGGCTACACCTTC. Its translation: CASSQDTRFGYTF.

This chain connects TRBV6-5 to TRBJ2-7, with D perhaps matching TRBD2 (6 bases). CDR1 and CDR2 (germline): MNHEY, SVGAGI. V was shortened by 6 bases and J by 7 bases, with 19 bases between the two germline ends. This CDR3 contains 14 residues. CDR3 nucleotides: TGTGCCAGCAGCTGGGGGAGGCCGTCGCTTGAGCAGTACTTC. It specifies CASSWGRPSLEQYF.

This chain uses TRBV3-1 (or the pseudogene TRBV3-2) with TRBJ1-6; D is ambiguous. Germline lookup yields CDR1 LGHDT and CDR2 YNNKEL (reference sequence). Between the trimmed V and J ends, which lost 4 bases and 7 bases, there was a span of 11 bases. The CDR3 is 14 residues long. CDR3 sequence reads: CASSRRGENSPLHF. CDR3 DNA sequence: TGTGCCAGCAGCCGGCGGGGAGAAAATTCACCCCTCCACTTT.

The V and J genes are TRBV4-3 and TRBJ1-2; 7 bases match TRBD1. Germline-derived CDR1 and CDR2 are LGHNA and YSLEER. Trimming removed 11 bases from V and 4 bases from J; junction bases left unmatched: 4. There are 11 residues in the CDR3. CDR3 coding DNA: TGCGCCGCAGGGGACAGCTATGGCTACACCTTC. It translates to CAAGDSYGYTF.

Of note for this clone: Other DNA sequences in the sample encode the same CDR3. The chain combines TRBV9 with TRBJ2-3, with 7 bases that match TRBD2. Germline-derived CDR1 and CDR2 are SGDLS and YYNGEE. J lost 7 bases, V lost 2 bases, and 7 bases had no gene match. CDR3 length equals 14 residues. CDR3 DNA: TGTGCCAGCAGCGTCCCCTCGGGGGGAAATACGCAGTATTTT. This gives the protein CASSVPSGGNTQYF.

The gene calls are TRBV4-3 and TRBJ1-1, with D possibly TRBD1 on 5 matching bases. V lost 0 bases and J lost 0, with 14 bases in between. The CDR3 is made up of 17 amino acids. Germline V lookup: CDR1 LGHNA, CDR2 YSLEER. The CDR3 DNA is TGCGCCAGCAGCCAAGACCCCCCGGGAGGGGTGAACACTGAAGCTTTCTTT. Translated: CASSQDPPGGVNTEAFF.

CDR3 nucleotides: TGTGCCAGCAGCTTAGTGGACAGGGGTGGAAACACCATATATTTT. It encodes CASSLVDRGGNTIYF. The rearrangement joins TRBV7-2 to TRBJ1-3, with 9 bases matching TRBD1. V lost 1 base to trimming and J lost 3 bases; unmatched junction nucleotides: 1. CDR3 length: 15 amino acids. In germline, CDR1 is SGHTA, CDR2 FQGNSA.

In this sample, this clone turned up a few times. The chain recombines TRBV4-1 with TRBJ2-1; TRBD1 matches at 8 bases. Losses at the gene ends were 3 bases for V and 4 bases for J; bases not matched to a gene: 8. Germline V CDR1 and CDR2: MGHRA, YSYEKL. The CDR3 consists of 16 residues. The DNA for the CDR3 is TGCGCCAGCAGCCAGGCGGGACAGGAAGCATACAATGAGCAGTTCTTC. This codes for CASSQAGQEAYNEQFF.

The CDR3 DNA sequence: TGTGCCAGCAGCCAAGTGGGACAGGGCGCAGGGGAGCAGTACTTC. Amino acid sequence: CASSQVGQGAGEQYF. V gene TRBV14 combines with J gene TRBJ2-7; 9 nucleotides align to TRBD1. Germline V gene lookup returns CDR1 SGHDN and CDR2 FVKESK. The CDR3 contains 15 residues. J gave up 7 bases and V 1 base, and 8 bases lay outside the gene matches.

The rearrangement links TRBV9 to TRBJ1-5, with D possibly being TRBD1 (5 bases). V shed 0 bases and J shed 6 bases, with 16 bases lying between them. The CDR3 length is 16 residues. Germline CDR1 reads SGDLS; CDR2 reads YYNGEE. As DNA, the CDR3 is TGTGCCAGCAGCGTAGACCCGGGGCTGGAGGGTCAGCCCCAGCATTTT. Encoded protein: CASSVDPGLEGQPQHF.

The chain joins TRBV3-1 (or the pseudogene TRBV3-2) to TRBJ1-5, with a tentative D call TRBD1 (6 bases). CDR3 length: 14 residues. CDR1 is LGHDT and CDR2 is YNNKEL in the germline V gene (reference sequence). V lost 5 bases to trimming and J lost 3 bases, with 11 bases between them. The CDR3 nucleotides read TGTGCCAGCAGCTACGGACAGATCAATCAGCCCCAGCATTTT. Translation: CASSYGQINQPQHF.

The rearrangement links TRBV11-1 to TRBJ2-7, with 7 bases that match TRBD1. CDR1 and CDR2 (germline): SGHAT, FQDESV (reference sequence). This CDR3 spans 14 amino acids. V shed 2 bases, J shed 4 bases, and the junction held 5 bases outside the gene matches. CDR3 nucleotide sequence: TGTGCCAGCAGCTTAAGGGACAGCCGTTACGAGCAGTACTTC. It codes for CASSLRDSRYEQYF.

This sequence joins TRBV5-4 and TRBJ1-6; D unclear. V was cut by 2 bases and J by 7 bases, with 10 bases left in between. The CDR3 sequence is 14 residues long. The germline V gene encodes CDR1 SGHNT and CDR2 YYREEE (reference sequence). This CDR3 is CASSFVGPNSPLHF. The CDR3 DNA reads as TGTGCCAGCAGCTTCGTTGGGCCCAATTCACCCCTCCACTTT.